This T cell receptor (beta chain) was profiled in a study of neurological immune-mediated disorders. This clonotype came up many times. The antigen is not known. The cDNA was produced through 5'RACE with 10-nucleotide random UMIs. MiXCR, run by TCRdb on the 5' RACE reads, gives a single entry per CDR3 protein. The sample includes 27,000 or so distinct CDR3 sequences, under 25% seen only once; the top ten take 15% to 20%. Volunteers from a blood bank in Maryland, USA, made up the healthy controls. Unsorted libraries were derived from 2 million PBMCs stored at -80 C. Points from the study as a whole: CDR3 amino acid sequences found in expanded clones were never shared across subjects, suggesting private repertoires in all groups.

The clonotype was recovered from a woman aged 55-75 years in good health. The sequencing sample was made of PBMCs.

This chain's CDR3 is CASSLVKLAGAYNEQFF. CDR3 sequence (DNA): TGTGCCAGCAGTTTAGTCAAACTAGCGGGGGCCTACAATGAGCAGTTCTTC. The V and J genes are TRBV12-3 or TRBV12-4 and TRBJ2-1; 11 bases map to TRBD2. The CDR3 has 17 amino acids. Trimming removed 1 base from V and 2 bases from J; junction bases left unmatched: 4.